The present entry profiles one T cell receptor (beta chain) with its context. The time point is: patch test 1, 2 weeks after DPC sensitization. Treatment denoted: therapeutic diphenylcyclopropenone sensitization with weekly scalp DPC. At every patch-test visit, blood was drawn before the patch test was applied. Participating donors were patients with alopecia, aged 18 to 70 years, considered appropriate candidates for DPC. The sample comes from a study of human T cells and chemical hapten exposure. Authors' methods: Across samples, TCR counts had a median of about 100,000 and ranged from about 20,000 to 690,600. TCRdb independently ran MiXCR on the RACE reads; one entry per CDR3 protein. TCRdb's processing, not the authors', yielded these V and J calls. The sample lists roughly 190,000 distinct CDR3 sequences, under 25% seen once, with 6.7% in the top ten. Trimming left V 3 bases short and J 0 bases short, with 9 bases between. The germline V gene encodes CDR1 KGHSH and CDR2 LQKENI. This CDR3 comprises 15 residues.

This chain joins TRBV18 and TRBJ1-3, with D unresolved. The receptor was derived from a woman aged 45-59 years with alopecia areata. Some clones in this sample may be carry-over from other donors' samples. The sequenced sample was whole blood, obtained in connection with sensitization to the hapten diphenylcyclopropenone (DPC). CDR3: CASSPSADSGNTIYF. The CDR3 DNA reads as TGTGCCAGCTCACCTTCGGCCGACTCTGGAAACACCATATATTTT.